Below are 18 T cell receptor beta chains sequenced from a single sample in a study of blood T cell repertoires in COVID-19. Method: immunoSEQ multiplex PCR; TCRdb's copy keeps in-frame clones and lacks some. This table has roughly 240,000 clones, 70% to 90% appearing once. The specimen sequenced was peripheral blood. The origin of the receptors is a woman between 25 and 40 years old who had recovered from COVID-19.

The chain carries TRBV5-6 and TRBJ2-3, with 10 bases identical to TRBD2. With V trimmed by 0 bases and J by 1 base, 5 bases remained unmatched. Germline CDR1 is SGHDT and CDR2 is YYEEEE. The CDR3 loop spans 17 amino acids. The CDR3 bases are TGTGCCAGCAGCTTGGGGTTCAGCGGGGGGGGCACAGATACGCAGTATTTT. Its protein product is CASSLGFSGGGTDTQYF. The full variable domain, in which reference TRBV5-6 and TRBJ2-3 provide the parts outside the CDR3, is DAGVTQSPTHLIKTRGQQVTLRCSPKSGHDTVSWYQQALGQGPQFIFQYYEEEERQRGNFPDRFSGHQFPNYSSELNVNALLLGDSALYLCASSLGFSGGGTDTQYFGPGTRLTVL.

The rearrangement uses TRBV18 and TRBJ2-7, with TRBD1 matching over 7 bases. Germline CDR1 reads KGHSH; CDR2 reads LQKENI. Trimming took 2 bases from V and 4 from J; bases not matched to a gene: 8. The CDR3 extends over 15 amino acids. The CDR3 nucleotides are TGTGCCAGCTCACCAACAGGGGCGCTTGGGTACGAGCAGTACTTC. Translating gives CASSPTGALGYEQYF.

V is TRBV5-5 and J is TRBJ1-2; unclear D gene. The length of the CDR3 is 15 residues. CDR1 and CDR2 from the germline V gene are SGHKS and YYEKEE (reference sequence). V was pared by 4 bases and J by 6 bases, with 19 bases between. The CDR3 here is CASSVGVRPAHGYTF. DNA for the CDR3: TGTGCCAGCAGCGTCGGGGTCAGGCCGGCTCATGGCTACACCTTC.

The chain joins TRBV2 to TRBJ1-2; 7 bases are shared with TRBD1. Unmatched junction bases numbered 12, after V lost 6 bases and J lost 5 bases. Per the germline V gene, CDR1 is SNHLY and CDR2 is FYNNEI. This CDR3 is 15 amino acids long. CDR3 sequence: CASRNDRESSYGYTF. DNA of the CDR3: TGTGCCAGCAGGAATGACAGGGAAAGTAGTTATGGCTACACCTTC.

The chain has TRBV5-5 and TRBJ2-2, with 13 nucleotides matching TRBD2. The V gene end was trimmed by 4 bases and the J gene end by 4 bases; junction bases not matched to a gene: 7. Germline lookup yields CDR1 SGHKS and CDR2 YYEKEE (reference sequence). There are 17 residues in the CDR3. This CDR3 reads CASSTATSGGATGELFF. The CDR3 DNA follows: TGTGCCAGCAGCACGGCTACTAGCGGGGGGGCCACCGGGGAGCTGTTTTTT.

The V and J genes are TRBV11-3 and TRBJ2-3, with 8 bases aligning to TRBD2. Germline-derived CDR1 and CDR2 are SGHNT and YENEEA. This CDR3 spans 15 amino acids. V lost 1 base to trimming and J lost 0 bases; unmatched junction nucleotides: 0. The CDR3 nucleotides are TGTGCCAGCAGCTTAGCGGGGGGGAGCACAGATACGCAGTATTTT. It encodes CASSLAGGSTDTQYF.

The chain is built from TRBV7-3 and TRBJ2-3; 8 positions match TRBD2. Trimming took 5 bases from V and 8 from J; bases not matched to a gene: 15. The CDR3 is 16 residues long. From germline, CDR1 is SGHTA and CDR2 FQGTGA. CDR3 sequence reads: CASSPGERGGMGTQYF. CDR3 in DNA: TGTGCCAGCAGCCCCGGCGAACGGGGGGGCATGGGTACGCAGTATTTT.

The chain employs TRBV5-1 and TRBJ2-5; weak D call: TRBD2 (6 bases). Germline V CDR1 and CDR2: SGHRS, YFSETQ. CDR3 length: 13 amino acids. The V and J ends lost 6 bases and 3 bases respectively, with 12 bases between them. CDR3 amino acids: CASIDWREETQYF. CDR3 coding DNA: TGCGCCAGCATTGATTGGAGGGAAGAGACCCAGTACTTC.

The V and J genes are TRBV9 and TRBJ1-6, with a possible D match to TRBD1 (5 bases). This CDR3 is 14 amino acids long. Trimming shortened V by 4 bases and J by 10 bases, and 15 bases separated the two germline ends. Germline loops: CDR1 SGDLS, CDR2 YYNGEE. The CDR3 nucleotides are TGTGCCAGCAGCTCCACCAGGGTTGGGTCACCCCTCCACTTT. Its translation: CASSSTRVGSPLHF. The full variable domain, completed using reference TRBV9 and TRBJ1-6, is DSGVTQTPKHLITATGQRVTLRCSPRSGDLSVYWYQQSLDQGLQFLIQYYNGEERAKGNILERFSAQQFPDLHSELNLSSLELGDSALYFCASSSTRVGSPLHFGNGTRLTVT.

This clone was observed a single time. This chain links TRBV10-1 with TRBJ2-3; TRBD1 matches 11 bases. V lost 3 bases to trimming and J lost 12 bases; unmatched junction nucleotides: 5. Germline CDR1 is WNHNN and CDR2 is SYGVQD (reference sequence). This CDR3 spans 13 amino acids. CDR3 nucleotides: TGCGCCAGCAGTGACCCTGGACAGGGGGCTCAGTATTTT. Its protein product is CASSDPGQGAQYF.

The chain combines TRBV19 with TRBJ2-5; 10 nucleotides line up with TRBD2. Germline values: CDR1 LNHDA, CDR2 SQIVND (reference sequence). This CDR3 comprises 15 residues. Trimming took 5 bases from V and 2 from J; bases not matched to a gene: 5. The CDR3 DNA follows: TGTGCCAGTAGTCTGACTAGCGGGCCGCAAGAGACCCAGTACTTC. Translating gives CASSLTSGPQETQYF.

The rearrangement joins TRBV5-6 to TRBJ2-5; TRBD1 agrees at 9 bases. CDR3 length equals 14 residues. Germline V lookup: CDR1 SGHDT, CDR2 YYEEEE. The V segment lost 4 bases and the J segment 4 bases; nucleotides outside the gene matches: 5. Written as DNA, the CDR3 is TGTGCCAGCAGCCCCCGGGACAGGGTAGAGACCCAGTACTTC. Protein: CASSPRDRVETQYF.

This clone showed up many times. The CDR3 nucleotides read TGTGCCAGCAGCCCACCGTTGGACTTTGTTAACACCGGGGAGCTGTTTTTT. The encoded protein is CASSPPLDFVNTGELFF. This rearrangement joins TRBV14 to TRBJ2-2; D possibly corresponds to TRBD2 (5 bases). There are 17 residues in the CDR3. V gave up 4 bases and J gave up 2 bases, with 17 bases separating them. CDR1 is SGHDN, CDR2 FVKESK, per germline.

The chain recombines TRBV10-3 with TRBJ2-3; 7 positions match TRBD1. Looked up from germline, CDR1 is ENHRY and CDR2 is SYGVKD. The CDR3 has 13 residues. The trim removed 11 bases at V and 3 bases at J, leaving 8 bases unmatched. The CDR3 spells CAANRGGTDTQYF. The CDR3 nucleotides are TGTGCCGCGAACAGGGGCGGGACAGATACGCAGTATTTT.

V is TRBV19 and J is TRBJ1-1; perhaps TRBD1 as D (6 bases). Germline V gene data show CDR1 as LNHDA and CDR2 as SQIVND (reference sequence). V gave up 5 bases and J gave up 1 base, with 11 bases separating them. The CDR3 sequence is 14 residues long. In DNA, the CDR3 is TGTGCCAGTAGTTTCCAGGGGCAGAACACTGAAGCTTTCTTT. Amino acids: CASSFQGQNTEAFF. Supplemented by reference TRBV19 and TRBJ1-1, the full variable domain reads DGGITQSPKYLFRKEGQNVTLSCEQNLNHDAMYWYRQDPGQGLRLIYYSQIVNDFQKGDIAEGYSVSREKKESFPLTVTSAQKNPTAFYLCASSFQGQNTEAFFGQGTRLTVV.

V usage is TRBV5-1 and J usage is TRBJ2-5, with D possibly TRBD2 on 5 matching bases. The CDR3 sequence is 15 residues long. CDR1 is SGHRS, CDR2 YFSETQ, per germline. Trimming shortened V by 7 bases and J by 5 bases, and 21 bases separated the two germline ends. The CDR3 nucleotides are TGCGCCAGCCGCCCCTCCCTGACTACTGCGGAGACCCAGTACTTC. Encoded protein: CASRPSLTTAETQYF.

The DNA of the CDR3 is TGCGCCAGCAGCTCTGAGGGGGCGCTTCATGGCTACACCTTC. Translated: CASSSEGALHGYTF. V usage is TRBV5-1 and J usage is TRBJ1-2; 7 bases are shared with TRBD1. The J segment lost 6 bases and the V segment lost 3 bases, leaving 8 bases of the junction unmatched. This CDR3 has 14 amino acids. The germline V gene encodes CDR1 SGHRS and CDR2 YFSETQ.

The chain uses TRBV2 and TRBJ2-7, with TRBD1 matching over 7 bases. Looked up from germline, CDR1 is SNHLY and CDR2 is FYNNEI. V dropped 8 bases and J dropped 0; count of bases not matched to a gene: 7. The CDR3 extends over 14 amino acids. The CDR3, as DNA: TGTGCCAGCTCGCGAGCAGGGGGCTCCTACGAGCAGTACTTC. It encodes CASSRAGGSYEQYF.